A selection of T cell receptor beta chains follows, all from one sample in a study of blood T cells in healthy people across ages. TCRdb analysed the 5' RACE reads with MiXCR anew, one entry per CDR3 protein. The sample lists roughly 1 million distinct CDR3 sequences, around 27% seen once, with around 0.75% in the top ten. The same sample was also studied in work on T cells of mothers and their children.

The source material was blood. Receptors originate from a girl aged 2 to 9 in good health. The CDR3 runs from the conserved cysteine through the conserved F or W. The D gene is left open where the match is weak. Some rows mark clone size as missing; the rest say once, few, many or name a class of expanded clone.

size	J	D	V	CDR3	DNA
.	TRBJ1-1	.	TRBV12-3/TRBV12-4	CASSSQSGGDMNTEAFF	TGTGCCAGCAGTTCCCAGTCCGGGGGCGACATGAACACTGAAGCTTTCTTT
.	TRBJ2-5	.	TRBV10-3	CAISESVIEETQYF	TGTGCCATCAGTGAGTCGGTAATCGAAGAGACCCAGTACTTC
few	TRBJ1-2	.	TRBV15	CATSRDAPGRLANYGYTF	TGTGCCACCAGCAGAGATGCCCCAGGCAGGCTAGCTAACTATGGCTACACCTTC
few	TRBJ2-3	.	TRBV20-1	CSARVVTDTQYF	TGCAGTGCTAGGGTGGTAACAGATACGCAGTATTTT
many	TRBJ2-5	TRBD1	TRBV10-3	CAISDRGSETQYF	TGTGCCATCAGCGACAGGGGATCAGAGACCCAGTACTTC
few	TRBJ2-1	TRBD2	TRBV25-1	CASSEGLGLAVNNEQFF	TGTGCCAGCAGTGAAGGGTTGGGACTAGCGGTTAACAATGAGCAGTTCTTC
few	TRBJ2-7	.	TRBV7-9	CASSLAPAVGEQYF	TGTGCCAGCAGCTTAGCCCCGGCGGTGGGCGAGCAGTACTTC
once	TRBJ1-1	.	TRBV4-1	CASSQRITGRMSEAFF	TGCGCCAGCAGCCAACGTATAACAGGACGCATGTCTGAAGCTTTCTTT
few	TRBJ2-7	.	TRBV18	CASSPLSGSISYEQYF	TGTGCCAGCTCACCACTATCTGGGAGCATTTCCTACGAGCAGTACTTC
few	TRBJ2-5	TRBD2	TRBV6-5	CASSYSTPASGGAGTQYF	TGTGCCAGCAGTTACTCGACTCCGGCTAGCGGGGGGGCAGGGACCCAGTACTTC
few	TRBJ2-1	TRBD2	TRBV5-5	CASSFRTSGNEQFF	TGTGCCAGCAGCTTCCGGACTAGCGGCAATGAGCAGTTCTTC
few	TRBJ2-7	.	TRBV27	CASSLTGFPAEQYF	TGTGCCAGCAGTCTAACAGGGTTTCCTGCCGAGCAGTACTTC
.	TRBJ1-2	.	TRBV3-1	CASSLLGGDHGYTF	TGTGCCAGCAGCCTTCTTGGGGGGGACCATGGCTACACCTTC
few	TRBJ2-7	.	TRBV6-5	CASSIASSPYEQYF	TGTGCCAGCAGCATCGCGTCAAGCCCCTACGAGCAGTACTTC
.	TRBJ2-7	.	TRBV14	CASSQAGSGVTYEQYF	TGTGCCAGCAGCCAGGCAGGGAGCGGCGTTACCTACGAGCAGTACTTC
.	TRBJ1-1	.	TRBV29-1	CSVLKPLNTEAFF	TGCAGCGTTTTGAAACCACTGAACACTGAAGCTTTCTTT
.	TRBJ1-2	.	TRBV29-1	CSVEDYPGTILGGYTF	TGCAGCGTTGAAGACTACCCCGGGACTATCCTGGGCGGCTACACCTTC
.	TRBJ2-5	TRBD1	TRBV5-1	CASMGTAQETQYF	TGCGCCAGCATGGGGACAGCCCAAGAGACCCAGTACTTC
once	TRBJ2-1	TRBD2	TRBV28	CASSFPGLANKEQFF	TGTGCCAGCAGTTTCCCGGGACTAGCTAATAAGGAGCAGTTCTTC
.	TRBJ1-1	.	TRBV29-1	CSVAGLNTEAFF	TGCAGCGTTGCGGGCCTGAACACTGAAGCTTTCTTT
few	TRBJ2-4	.	TRBV4-1	CASSSPGVAKNIQYF	TGCGCCAGCAGCTCCCCAGGGGTAGCCAAAAACATTCAGTACTTC
.	TRBJ2-7	.	TRBV29-1	CSVRFRLNTNSYEQYF	TGCAGCGTCCGATTTAGACTAAACACAAACTCCTACGAGCAGTACTTC
.	TRBJ2-7	.	TRBV20-1	CSAGGTLYEQYF	TGCAGTGCCGGGGGAACCCTCTACGAGCAGTACTTC
.	TRBJ2-5	TRBD2	TRBV12-5	CASGSWEGRETQYF	TGTGCTAGTGGTTCCTGGGAGGGCCGGGAGACCCAGTACTTC
few	TRBJ2-5	.	TRBV7-8	CASSHLIMGETQYF	TGTGCCAGCAGCCATCTGATAATGGGGGAGACCCAGTACTTC
few	TRBJ2-5	.	TRBV6-5	CASSPRGAKGETQYF	TGTGCCAGCAGCCCCCGGGGGGCCAAAGGAGAGACCCAGTACTTC
.	TRBJ1-1	.	TRBV9	CASSVENDEAFF	TGTGCCAGCAGCGTAGAAAATGATGAAGCTTTCTTT
.	TRBJ2-7	.	TRBV14	CASSPRELFYEQYF	TGTGCCAGCAGTCCCCGGGAGTTGTTCTACGAGCAGTACTTC
few	TRBJ1-2	.	TRBV11-2	CASSSSLTGRRGYTF	TGTGCCAGCAGCTCCTCCTTAACGGGGCGCCGGGGCTACACCTTC
.	TRBJ2-7	TRBD1	TRBV27	CASSLDRAGYEQYF	TGTGCCAGCAGTTTAGACAGGGCGGGCTACGAGCAGTACTTC
.	TRBJ1-2	.	TRBV20-1	CSARALQVNYGYTF	TGCAGTGCTAGAGCCCTGCAGGTTAACTATGGCTACACCTTC
few	TRBJ1-5	.	TRBV4-1	CASSQGTGRIGDQPQHF	TGCGCCAGCAGCCAAGGTACGGGGAGGATTGGGGATCAGCCCCAGCATTTT
.	TRBJ2-3	TRBD2	TRBV29-1	CSDGPGLAGESADTQYF	TGCAGCGACGGACCGGGACTAGCGGGAGAATCAGCAGATACGCAGTATTTT
few	TRBJ2-3	TRBD1	TRBV5-4	CASSLGTGGDSGTDTQYF	TGTGCCAGCAGCTTGGGGACAGGGGGGGATAGTGGCACAGATACGCAGTATTTT
.	TRBJ1-1	TRBD1	TRBV6-5	CASRTGASTEAFF	TGTGCCAGCAGGACAGGGGCGTCCACTGAAGCTTTCTTT
few	TRBJ2-5	TRBD1	TRBV29-1	CSVVRRGPRETQYF	TGCAGCGTGGTCCGAAGGGGGCCCAGAGAGACCCAGTACTTC
few	TRBJ1-5	.	TRBV6-5	CASSTDISLSQPQHF	TGTGCCAGCAGTACTGACATCTCCCTTAGTCAGCCCCAGCATTTT
few	TRBJ2-7	.	TRBV7-9	CASSLDPQLPYEQYF	TGTGCCAGCAGCTTAGACCCTCAGTTACCCTACGAGCAGTACTTC
many	TRBJ2-7	.	TRBV29-1	CSVERAKEQYF	TGCAGCGTTGAAAGGGCTAAAGAGCAGTACTTC
many	TRBJ1-4	.	TRBV19	CASSSTATNEKLFF	TGTGCCAGTAGTTCGACAGCAACTAATGAAAAACTGTTTTTT
.	TRBJ1-6	TRBD1	TRBV20-1	CSARGQGGSPLHF	TGCAGTGCTAGAGGACAGGGGGGATCACCCCTCCACTTT
.	TRBJ2-1	TRBD2	TRBV24-1	CATSDLIGTSGFNNEQFF	TGTGCCACCAGTGATTTAATCGGGACTAGCGGGTTCAACAATGAGCAGTTCTTC